This T cell receptor (beta chain) came from a study of graft-versus-host responses after intestinal transplantation. Study summary: Recipients across the board were started on anti-thymocyte globulin induction, then kept on tacrolimus and steroids for 2 to 4 years.

TCRdb's copy holds only in-frame clones and misses some; the assay was immunoSEQ multiplex PCR. The top ten clones hold over 0.6% of a sample with roughly 110,000 clones, 87% of them seen once. Whole-study findings and limits: Clonal ratios of graft-versus-host to host-versus-graft in allografts were high for patients exhibiting graft-donor T cell macrochimerism. Early HvG declines after transplant were associated with peak circulating GvH clone levels. GvH clones occurred in recipient marrow; some first appeared in ileum or blood.

About this clone: Antigen unknown.

Germline CDR1 and CDR2: DFQATT and SNEGSKA (reference sequence). The CDR3 totals 11 residues. Trimming left V 4 bases short and J 9 bases short, with 12 bases between. This chain uses TRBV20-1 with TRBJ1-1; D is perhaps TRBD1 (5 bases). The TCR was taken from a human donor who was the organ donor for an intestinal transplant. This material consisted of unstimulated CD4+ T cells sorted from spleen or lymph node cells, taken before transplant. CDR3: CSATGVPKAFF. The CDR3 coding sequence is TGCAGTGCTACGGGGGTACCAAAAGCTTTCTTT.